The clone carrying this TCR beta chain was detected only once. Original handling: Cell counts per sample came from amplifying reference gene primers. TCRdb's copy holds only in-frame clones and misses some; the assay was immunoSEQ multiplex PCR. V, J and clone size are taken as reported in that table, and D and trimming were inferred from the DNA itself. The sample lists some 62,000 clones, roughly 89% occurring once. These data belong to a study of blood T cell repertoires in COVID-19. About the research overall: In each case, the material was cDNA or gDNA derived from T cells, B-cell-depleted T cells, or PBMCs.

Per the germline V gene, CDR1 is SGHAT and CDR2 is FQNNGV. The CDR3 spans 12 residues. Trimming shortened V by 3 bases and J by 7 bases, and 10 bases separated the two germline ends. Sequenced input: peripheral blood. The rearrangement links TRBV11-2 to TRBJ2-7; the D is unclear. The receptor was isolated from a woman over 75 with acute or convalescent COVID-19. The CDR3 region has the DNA TGTGCCAGCAGCTTTTCGCGCGAGGAGCAGTACTTC. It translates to CASSFSREEQYF. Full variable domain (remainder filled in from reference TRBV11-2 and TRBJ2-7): EAGVAQSPRYKIIEKRQSVAFWCNPISGHATLYWYQQILGQGPKLLIQFQNNGVVDDSQLPKDRFSAERLKGVDSTLKIQPAKLEDSAVYLCASSFSREEQYFGPGTRLTVT.